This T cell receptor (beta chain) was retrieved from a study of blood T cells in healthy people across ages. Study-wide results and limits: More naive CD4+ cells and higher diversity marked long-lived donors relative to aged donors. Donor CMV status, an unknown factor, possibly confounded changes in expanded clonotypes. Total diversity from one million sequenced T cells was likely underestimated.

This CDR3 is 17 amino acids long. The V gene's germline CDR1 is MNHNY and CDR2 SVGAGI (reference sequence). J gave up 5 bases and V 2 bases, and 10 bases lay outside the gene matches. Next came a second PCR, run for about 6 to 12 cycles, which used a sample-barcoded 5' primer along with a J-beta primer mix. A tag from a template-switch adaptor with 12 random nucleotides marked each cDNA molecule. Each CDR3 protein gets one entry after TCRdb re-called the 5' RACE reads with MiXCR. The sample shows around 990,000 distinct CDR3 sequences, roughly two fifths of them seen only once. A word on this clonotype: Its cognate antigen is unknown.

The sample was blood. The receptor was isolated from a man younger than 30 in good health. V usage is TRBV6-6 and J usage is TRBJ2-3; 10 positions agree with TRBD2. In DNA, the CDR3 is TGTGCCAGCAGTTACGCCATAGCGGGGGGTTTTGTAGATACGCAGTATTTT. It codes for CASSYAIAGGFVDTQYF.